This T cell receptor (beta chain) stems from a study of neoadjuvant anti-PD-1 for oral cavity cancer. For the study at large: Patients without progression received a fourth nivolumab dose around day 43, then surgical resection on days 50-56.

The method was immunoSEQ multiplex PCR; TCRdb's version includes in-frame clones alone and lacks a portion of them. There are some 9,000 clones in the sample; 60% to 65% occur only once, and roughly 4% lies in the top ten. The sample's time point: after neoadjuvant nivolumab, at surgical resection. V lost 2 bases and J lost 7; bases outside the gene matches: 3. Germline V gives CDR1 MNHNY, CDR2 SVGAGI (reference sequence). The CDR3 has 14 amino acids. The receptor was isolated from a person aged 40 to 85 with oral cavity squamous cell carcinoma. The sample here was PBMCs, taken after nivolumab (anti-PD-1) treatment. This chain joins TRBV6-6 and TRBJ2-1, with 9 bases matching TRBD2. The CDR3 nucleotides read TGTGCCAGCAGTTACGGGACTAGCAAAAATGAGCAGTTCTTC. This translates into CASSYGTSKNEQFF.